Listed here are 11 T cell receptor beta chains from one sample, sequenced in a study of Ad26.COV2.S vaccination and SARS-CoV-2 variants. The treatment: around 19 received Ad26.COV2.S at low or high dose, single or two shots; 5 received placebo; per-sample allocation not given. It was on day 63 after the first vaccine or placebo injection that samples were taken. The assay was immunoSEQ multiplex PCR, and TCRdb's table has in-frame clones only and misses some. The sample has 440,000 or so clones, roughly 90% seen once. Source: peripheral blood, taken in a trial of Ad26.COV2.S vaccine versus placebo. The receptors were sampled from a person between 18 and 60 years old who received the Ad26.COV2.S COVID-19 vaccine or a placebo.

The J gene is TRBJ1-1, the V gene TRBV6-5; possibly TRBD1 for D (6 bases). The CDR3 sequence is 15 residues long. V lost 2 bases, J lost 3 bases, and 13 bases lay in between. The germline CDR1 and CDR2 sequences are MNHEY and SVGAGI. The CDR3 nucleotides read TGTGCCAGCAGTTACCACACAGGGAGTTACACTGAAGCTTTCTTT. This codes for CASSYHTGSYTEAFF.

The gene calls are TRBV7-9 and TRBJ2-2, with 13 bases that match TRBD2. V trimming: 5 bases; J trimming: 6 bases; junction bases outside the gene matches: 12. The CDR3 has 18 residues. Looked up from germline, CDR1 is SEHNR and CDR2 is FQNEAQ (reference sequence). The CDR3 region is CASSPEKLAGGPPGELFF. The CDR3 bases are TGTGCCAGCAGCCCGGAAAAACTAGCGGGGGGGCCCCCCGGGGAGCTGTTTTTT.

This rearrangement joins TRBV6-5 to TRBJ2-7, with D tentatively TRBD2 (7 bases). CDR1 and CDR2 (germline): MNHEY, SVGAGI. Trimming cost V 4 bases and J 6 bases, with 16 bases left between them. The CDR3 covers 14 residues. This chain's CDR3 is CASSLRGGMFEQYF. The CDR3 bases are TGTGCCAGCAGTTTAAGGGGGGGGATGTTCGAGCAGTACTTC.

V and J are TRBV6-5 and TRBJ2-4; D is perhaps TRBD2 (6 bases). The CDR3 has 15 amino acids. Trimming pared 1 base from V and 3 bases from J, leaving 10 bases between. Germline CDR1 reads MNHEY; CDR2 reads SVGAGI. In nucleotides, the CDR3 is TGTGCCAGCAGTTACTACGCCGGGGGCAAAAACATTCAGTACTTC. Translated: CASSYYAGGKNIQYF.

The chain recombines TRBV30 with TRBJ1-2; D gene ambiguous. Germline assignment: CDR1 GTSNPN and CDR2 SVGIG (reference sequence). The V gene lost 0 bases and the J gene lost 9 bases, with 17 bases spanning the gap. This CDR3 has 14 residues. In nucleotides, the CDR3 is TGTGCCTGGAGTGTACAAAACGGGGTTCGGAGCTACACCTTC. Amino acids: CAWSVQNGVRSYTF.

The chain is built from TRBV19 and TRBJ1-4, with D hard to call. Germline loops: CDR1 LNHDA, CDR2 SQIVND (reference sequence). The V end was cut by 3 bases, the J end by 8 bases, with 10 bases between. CDR3 length: 13 residues. For the CDR3, the DNA is TGTGCCAGTAGTATTGAGTTGGGGGAAAAACTGTTTTTT. This encodes CASSIELGEKLFF.

The CDR3 loop is CASNLAGVTYEQYF. In DNA form, the CDR3 reads TGTGCCAGCAATTTGGCCGGGGTTACCTACGAGCAGTACTTC. The rearrangement joins TRBV5-6 to TRBJ2-7, with D maybe TRBD2 (5 bases). This CDR3 spans 14 amino acids. V dropped 6 bases and J dropped 2 bases, with 15 bases sitting between them. Per the germline V gene, CDR1 is SGHDT and CDR2 is YYEEEE.

V gene TRBV2 combines with J gene TRBJ1-1; D is uncertain. V was trimmed by 9 bases and J by 4 bases, leaving 12 bases between them. The CDR3 is 12 residues long. Germline-derived CDR1 and CDR2 are SNHLY and FYNNEI. The CDR3 DNA is TGTGCCAGGGAGACCGGTGGCACTGAAGCTTTCTTT. Translation gives CARETGGTEAFF.

The chain combines TRBV7-9 with TRBJ1-2; D possibly corresponds to TRBD1 (5 bases). Trimming cost V 0 bases and J 2 bases, with 22 bases left between them. Germline V gene sequence: CDR1 SEHNR, CDR2 FQNEAQ (reference sequence). The CDR3 spans 19 residues. The chain's CDR3 is CASSLARPFVNAGNYGYTF. CDR3 bases: TGTGCCAGCAGCTTAGCTCGGCCTTTTGTGAATGCAGGGAACTATGGCTACACCTTC. The variable domain in full, completed from reference TRBV7-9 and TRBJ1-2, reads DTGVSQNPRHKITKRGQNVTFRCDPISEHNRLYWYRQTLGQGPEFLTYFQNEAQLEKSRLLSDRFSAERPKGSFSTLEIQRTEQGDSAMYLCASSLARPFVNAGNYGYTFGSGTRLTVV.

The chain is built from TRBV20-1 and TRBJ1-1; D remains unclear. This CDR3 region has 11 residues. Germline loops: CDR1 DFQATT, CDR2 SNEGSKA (reference sequence). V dropped 1 base and J dropped 6 bases, with 6 bases sitting between them. The chain's CDR3 is CSARGGSEAFF. The CDR3 nucleotides read TGCAGTGCTAGAGGTGGTTCTGAAGCTTTCTTT.

V and J are TRBV15 and TRBJ2-7, with 7 bases that match TRBD1. V trimming: 0 bases; J trimming: 3 bases; junction bases outside the gene matches: 8. Germline CDR1 reads LNHNV; CDR2 reads YYDKDF (reference sequence). CDR3 length equals 16 residues. The CDR3 DNA reads TGTGCCACCAGCAGAGATCTAACAGGGGAATACTACGAGCAGTACTTC. It specifies CATSRDLTGEYYEQYF.